Listed here are 29 T cell receptor beta chains from one sample, sequenced in a study of blood T cell repertoires in COVID-19. Repertoires were generated with immunoSEQ multiplex PCR, while TCRdb's copy carries only in-frame clones and drops some. Of around 330,000 clones detected, roughly 90% appear once; the ten largest clones hold 8.5% to 10%. Sequencing input: PBMCs or T cells enriched from blood (not recorded which). Receptor source: a woman between 18 and 29 years old who had recovered from COVID-19.

Only one count was recorded for this clone. The CDR3 nucleotides are TGTGCCAGCAGCTCAGGGATAGGGCGACTGGGCACTGAAGCTTTCTTT. It encodes CASSSGIGRLGTEAFF. The chain employs TRBV7-6 and TRBJ1-1; perhaps TRBD1 as D (5 bases). The CDR3 loop spans 16 amino acids. The germline V gene encodes CDR1 SGHVS and CDR2 FNYEAQ. V was trimmed by 4 bases and J by 4 bases, leaving 19 bases between them.

The V and J genes are TRBV19 and TRBJ1-2, with TRBD1 as a possible D gene (6 bases). V lost 5 bases and J lost 3, with 25 bases in between. Germline CDR1 is LNHDA and CDR2 is SQIVND (reference sequence). The CDR3 runs to 18 residues. The CDR3 nucleotides are TGTGCCAGTAGTCCCAGAACAGGGCGTGTCTCCCAAGACTATGGCTACACCTTC. Protein sequence: CASSPRTGRVSQDYGYTF.

The chain has TRBV11-2 and TRBJ2-1, with D perhaps TRBD2 (6 bases). The CDR3 runs to 14 residues. The germline V gene has CDR1 SGHAT and CDR2 FQNNGV. V lost 9 bases, J lost 8 bases, and 20 bases lay in between. CDR3 DNA sequence: TGTGCCAGTCTAGGTAGACTAGTGGGGGATGAGCAGTTCTTC. It translates to CASLGRLVGDEQFF.

This clone was recorded only once. V and J are TRBV7-9 and TRBJ1-4, with 9 bases lining up with TRBD1. The CDR3 spans 15 residues. Germline CDR1 is SEHNR and CDR2 is FQNEAQ (reference sequence). Trimming removed 1 base from V and 8 bases from J; junction bases left unmatched: 5. CDR3: CASSLGGTGPEKLFF. The DNA of the CDR3 is TGTGCCAGCAGCTTAGGCGGGACAGGGCCCGAAAAACTGTTTTTT. The full variable domain, rest sourced from reference TRBV7-9 and TRBJ1-4, is DTGVSQNPRHKITKRGQNVTFRCDPISEHNRLYWYRQTLGQGPEFLTYFQNEAQLEKSRLLSDRFSAERPKGSFSTLEIQRTEQGDSAMYLCASSLGGTGPEKLFFGSGTQLSVL.

This sequence joins TRBV5-1 and TRBJ1-3; TRBD1 is a possible D gene (6 bases). V lost 1 base and J 4 bases, leaving 15 bases between the germline ends. Germline CDR1 reads SGHRS; CDR2 reads YFSETQ. The CDR3 has 16 residues. The CDR3 region is CASSLLQGSAGNTIYF. The DNA for the CDR3 is TGCGCCAGCAGCTTGCTACAGGGATCGGCCGGAAACACCATATATTTT. The full variable domain, rest sourced from reference TRBV5-1 and TRBJ1-3, is KAGVTQTPRYLIKTRGQQVTLSCSPISGHRSVSWYQQTPGQGLQFLFEYFSETQRNKGNFPGRFSGRQFSNSRSEMNVSTLELGDSALYLCASSLLQGSAGNTIYFGEGSWLTVV.

V is TRBV5-1 and J is TRBJ1-1; maybe TRBD1 (5 bases). Germline V gene sequence: CDR1 SGHRS, CDR2 YFSETQ. V was clipped by 2 bases and J by 2 bases, with 10 bases between them. CDR3 length: 14 residues. This CDR3 is CASSFVGLNTEAFF. CDR3 coding DNA: TGCGCCAGCAGCTTCGTGGGACTCAACACTGAAGCTTTCTTT. The full variable domain, completed using reference TRBV5-1 and TRBJ1-1, is KAGVTQTPRYLIKTRGQQVTLSCSPISGHRSVSWYQQTPGQGLQFLFEYFSETQRNKGNFPGRFSGRQFSNSRSEMNVSTLELGDSALYLCASSFVGLNTEAFFGQGTRLTVV.

The rearrangement joins TRBV15 to TRBJ2-1, with D unclear. The V end was cut by 0 bases, the J end by 7 bases, with 7 bases between. The CDR3 consists of 13 residues. Germline lookup yields CDR1 LNHNV and CDR2 YYDKDF (reference sequence). CDR3 sequence: CATSRDLQNEQFF. CDR3 in DNA: TGTGCCACCAGCAGAGATTTGCAGAATGAGCAGTTCTTC.

A single count supports this clone. The chain is built from TRBV5-1 and TRBJ2-1; TRBD2 aligns across 7 bases. There are 16 residues in the CDR3. The junction had 9 bases not matched to a gene; V was cut back by 0 bases and J by 6 bases. Germline V gene sequence: CDR1 SGHRS, CDR2 YFSETQ. CDR3 region: CASSLATGGALNEQFF. The CDR3 DNA follows: TGCGCCAGCAGCTTGGCCACGGGGGGAGCCCTCAATGAGCAGTTCTTC.

V is TRBV5-1 and J is TRBJ1-2, with no clear D. V lost 1 base and J lost 4, with 11 bases in between. The CDR3 extends over 14 amino acids. The germline gives CDR1 SGHRS, CDR2 YFSETQ. CDR3 nucleotides: TGCGCCAGCAGCTTGTCTTTGGGCTCCTATGGCTACACCTTC. Amino acid sequence: CASSLSLGSYGYTF.

The count of this clone is one. The gene calls are TRBV2 and TRBJ1-2; TRBD1 matches 9 bases. The junction had 4 bases not matched to a gene; V was cut back by 2 bases and J by 6 bases. The CDR3 totals 14 residues. Per the germline V gene, CDR1 is SNHLY and CDR2 is FYNNEI. The CDR3 coding sequence is TGTGCCAGCAGTGAATATACAGGGGGCCATGGCTACACCTTC. This gives the protein CASSEYTGGHGYTF.

V is TRBV5-1 and J is TRBJ2-2, with D hard to call. V dropped 0 bases and J dropped 5 bases, with 11 bases sitting between them. CDR3 length: 15 amino acids. Germline-derived CDR1 and CDR2 are SGHRS and YFSETQ. DNA for the CDR3: TGCGCCAGCAGCTTGGGAGTCCCAAGAACCGGGGAGCTGTTTTTT. Translation gives CASSLGVPRTGELFF. The full variable domain, its missing parts supplied by reference TRBV5-1 and TRBJ2-2, is KAGVTQTPRYLIKTRGQQVTLSCSPISGHRSVSWYQQTPGQGLQFLFEYFSETQRNKGNFPGRFSGRQFSNSRSEMNVSTLELGDSALYLCASSLGVPRTGELFFGEGSRLTVL.

The chain uses TRBV6-5 and TRBJ2-7, with 7 bases aligning to TRBD2. V was clipped by 5 bases and J by 1 base; unmatched bases: 2. This CDR3 is 13 amino acids long. In germline, CDR1 is MNHEY, CDR2 SVGAGI. The CDR3 region is CASSLGRSYEQYF. The CDR3, as DNA: TGTGCCAGCAGTCTCGGGAGGTCCTACGAGCAGTACTTC.

The rearrangement links TRBV11-2 to TRBJ2-1; no clear D. This CDR3 is built from 11 residues. The V gene lost 2 bases and the J gene lost 8 bases, with 4 bases spanning the gap. In germline, CDR1 is SGHAT, CDR2 FQNNGV. CDR3 sequence (DNA): TGTGCCAGCAGCTTAATCGATGAGCAGTTCTTC. Translated, it gives CASSLIDEQFF. Using reference TRBV11-2 and TRBJ2-1 for the parts outside the CDR3, the full variable domain is EAGVAQSPRYKIIEKRQSVAFWCNPISGHATLYWYQQILGQGPKLLIQFQNNGVVDDSQLPKDRFSAERLKGVDSTLKIQPAKLEDSAVYLCASSLIDEQFFGPGTRLTVL.

V gene TRBV18 combines with J gene TRBJ2-7; 12 nucleotides agree with TRBD1. The CDR3 is 15 amino acids. Looked up from germline, CDR1 is KGHSH and CDR2 is LQKENI. J was trimmed by 6 bases and V by 6 bases; bases with no gene match: 9. CDR3: CASSESGTGGLEQYF. CDR3 bases: TGTGCCAGCTCCGAATCGGGGACAGGGGGCCTCGAGCAGTACTTC. Based on the CDR3 plus reference TRBV18 and TRBJ2-7, the full variable domain is NAGVMQNPRHLVRRRGQEARLRCSPMKGHSHVYWYRQLPEEGLKFMVYLQKENIIDESGMPKERFSAEFPKEGPSILRIQQVVRGDSAAYFCASSESGTGGLEQYFGPGTRLTVT.

The V call is TRBV29-1, the J call TRBJ2-3, with TRBD1 identical over 7 bases. The CDR3 extends over 14 amino acids. The germline V gene encodes CDR1 SQVTM and CDR2 ANQGSEA. V trimming: 7 bases; J trimming: 2 bases; junction bases outside the gene matches: 9. Here the CDR3 DNA reads TGCAGCGCCAACATCAGGGGGAACACAGATACGCAGTATTTT. Protein product: CSANIRGNTDTQYF.

With regard to this clone: Other DNA sequences in this sample translate to the same CDR3. The rearrangement uses TRBV4-3 and TRBJ1-5; D is unclear. Trimming cost V 0 bases and J 7 bases, with 7 bases left between them. Looked up from germline, CDR1 is LGHNA and CDR2 is YSLEER. The length of the CDR3 is 13 residues. In DNA form, the CDR3 reads TGCGCCAGCAGCCAAGATCTAGTACAGCCCCAGCATTTT. Translation: CASSQDLVQPQHF.

The chain employs TRBV6-5 and TRBJ1-4, with a possible D match to TRBD1 (6 bases). The CDR3 extends over 14 amino acids. V was shortened by 5 bases and J by 10 bases, with 17 bases between the two germline ends. The germline V gene encodes CDR1 MNHEY and CDR2 SVGAGI. The CDR3 loop reads CASSQGQGRRKLFF. CDR3 DNA sequence: TGTGCCAGCAGTCAGGGACAAGGTCGACGAAAACTGTTTTTT.

The gene calls are TRBV27 and TRBJ2-7; the match to TRBD2 covers 10 bases. V gave up 6 bases and J gave up 2 bases; unmatched junction bases: 10. The CDR3 extends over 16 amino acids. CDR1 and CDR2 (germline): MNHEY, SMNVEV (reference sequence). The chain's CDR3 is CASSPIVAGGTYEQYF. CDR3 in DNA: TGTGCCAGCAGCCCTATTGTAGCGGGGGGCACCTACGAGCAGTACTTC.

The genes are TRBV7-9 and TRBJ1-1; D call uncertain. CDR3 length: 14 residues. The germline V gene has CDR1 SEHNR and CDR2 FQNEAQ (reference sequence). The V gene lost 5 bases and the J gene lost 4 bases, with 14 bases spanning the gap. The CDR3 spells CASSPSYPITEAFF. The CDR3, as DNA: TGTGCCAGCAGCCCTAGTTACCCGATCACTGAAGCTTTCTTT.

This CDR3 is CASSQDSGGSEAFF. CDR3 nucleotides: TGTGCCAGCAGCCAAGATAGTGGGGGCAGTGAAGCTTTCTTT. The chain employs TRBV3-1 (or the pseudogene TRBV3-2) and TRBJ1-1; TRBD1 is a possible D gene (6 bases). The germline V gene has CDR1 LGHDT and CDR2 YNNKEL (reference sequence). Deletions cut 0 bases from V and 7 bases from J, with 12 bases between. The CDR3 has 14 amino acids.

This sequence joins TRBV11-3 and TRBJ2-5, with TRBD2 matching over 16 bases. V shed 5 bases and J 3 bases; nucleotides not matched to a gene: 3. The CDR3 has 16 amino acids. CDR1 SGHNT and CDR2 YENEEA come from the germline V gene. The CDR3 DNA sequence: TGTGCCAGCAGCCCAGGGACTAGCGGGGGGGAAGAGACCCAGTACTTC. Residues: CASSPGTSGGEETQYF.

The chain carries TRBV21-1 and TRBJ2-7; TRBD1, as called in the table, went unchecked against the DNA. TRBV21-1 is a pseudogene locus. The CDR3 totals 15 residues. The CDR3 DNA sequence: TGTGCCCCCACCTCTCTGGACAGGGCCTGCTACGAGCAGTACTTC. Amino acids: CAPTSLDRACYEQYF.

This sequence joins TRBV24-1 and TRBJ2-3; weak D call: TRBD2 (6 bases). Germline CDR1 and CDR2: KGHDR and SFDVKD. CDR3 length equals 15 residues. Trimming cost V 5 bases and J 2 bases, with 13 bases left between them. The CDR3 bases are TGTGCCACCAGTGCAGCGGGTGGTACCACAGATACGCAGTATTTT. This sequence encodes CATSAAGGTTDTQYF.

V gene TRBV5-8 combines with J gene TRBJ1-4, with D hard to call. Germline lookup yields CDR1 SGHTS and CDR2 YDEGEE. V lost 4 bases and J lost 4, with 17 bases in between. This CDR3 is built from 16 residues. CDR3 residues: CASSLGARLVNEKLFF. CDR3 coding DNA: TGTGCCAGCAGCCTGGGAGCGAGACTTGTTAATGAAAAACTGTTTTTT.

CDR3 DNA: TGTGCCAGCAGACGGACATCCTACGAGCAGTACTTC. It encodes CASRRTSYEQYF. The chain employs TRBV28 and TRBJ2-7, with D possibly being TRBD1 (5 bases). Germline V lookup: CDR1 MDHEN, CDR2 SYDVKM. V was trimmed by 6 bases and J by 1 base, leaving 7 bases between them. The CDR3 runs 12 residues.

The gene calls are TRBV7-9 and TRBJ1-5, with 7 bases lining up with TRBD1. This CDR3 comprises 14 residues. Germline CDR1 SEHNR, CDR2 FQNEAQ (reference sequence). With 2 bases clipped from V and 5 bases from J, the junction kept 3 bases outside the gene matches. This chain's CDR3 is CASSLYGTDQPQHF. The CDR3 nucleotides read TGTGCCAGCAGCTTATACGGGACAGATCAGCCCCAGCATTTT.

The chain carries TRBV3-1 (or the pseudogene TRBV3-2) and TRBJ2-2; D gene unclear. The CDR3 is made up of 12 amino acids. V was clipped by 1 base and J by 7 bases, with 4 bases between them. CDR1 is LGHDT, CDR2 YNNKEL, per germline (reference sequence). The CDR3, as DNA: TGTGCCAGCAGCCAAGTAAACGGGGAGCTGTTTTTT. Its protein is CASSQVNGELFF.

The rearrangement joins TRBV6-5 to TRBJ1-2, with D perhaps TRBD1 (6 bases). This CDR3 comprises 13 residues. V was pared by 6 bases and J by 3 bases, with 11 bases between. Germline V gene data show CDR1 as MNHEY and CDR2 as SVGAGI. The CDR3 is CASRRTVDYGYTF. The CDR3 coding sequence is TGTGCCAGCAGACGGACAGTCGACTATGGCTACACCTTC.

The chain has TRBV19 and TRBJ2-1, with TRBD2 matching 10 bases. V was clipped by 7 bases and J by 5 bases; unmatched bases: 8. Germline CDR1 LNHDA, CDR2 SQIVND (reference sequence). The CDR3 contains 15 residues. DNA of the CDR3: TGTGCCAGTAACCTAGCGGGGGCCCTAAACAATGAGCAGTTCTTC. This gives the protein CASNLAGALNNEQFF.